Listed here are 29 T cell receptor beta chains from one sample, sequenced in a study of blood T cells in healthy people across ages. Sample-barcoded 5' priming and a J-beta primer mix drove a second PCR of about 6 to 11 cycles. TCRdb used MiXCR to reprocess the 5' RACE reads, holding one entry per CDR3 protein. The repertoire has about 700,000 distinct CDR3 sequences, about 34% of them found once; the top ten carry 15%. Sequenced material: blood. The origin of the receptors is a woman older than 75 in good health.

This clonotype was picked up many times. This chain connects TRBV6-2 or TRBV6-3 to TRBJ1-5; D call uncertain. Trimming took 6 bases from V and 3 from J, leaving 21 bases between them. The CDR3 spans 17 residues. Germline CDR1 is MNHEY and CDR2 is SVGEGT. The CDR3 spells CASRRFYSPGDNQPQHF. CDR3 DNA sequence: TGTGCCAGCAGGCGATTCTACAGTCCTGGGGACAATCAGCCCCAGCATTTT.

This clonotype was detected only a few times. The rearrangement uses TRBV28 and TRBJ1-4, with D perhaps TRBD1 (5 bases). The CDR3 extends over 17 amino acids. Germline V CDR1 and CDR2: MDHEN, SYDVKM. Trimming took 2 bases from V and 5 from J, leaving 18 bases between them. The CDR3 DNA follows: TGTGCCAGCAGTTTAGTCAGGGAAGGTGTAAGGAATGAAAAACTGTTTTTT. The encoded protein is CASSLVREGVRNEKLFF.

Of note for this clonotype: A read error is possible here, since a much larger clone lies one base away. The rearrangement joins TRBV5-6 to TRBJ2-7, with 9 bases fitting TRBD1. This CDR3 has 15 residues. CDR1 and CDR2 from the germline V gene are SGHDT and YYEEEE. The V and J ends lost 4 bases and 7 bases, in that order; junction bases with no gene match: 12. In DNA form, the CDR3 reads TGTGCCAGCAGCCTGGGGACAGGGTACGGGAATGAGCAGTACTTC. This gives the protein CASSLGTGYGNEQYF.

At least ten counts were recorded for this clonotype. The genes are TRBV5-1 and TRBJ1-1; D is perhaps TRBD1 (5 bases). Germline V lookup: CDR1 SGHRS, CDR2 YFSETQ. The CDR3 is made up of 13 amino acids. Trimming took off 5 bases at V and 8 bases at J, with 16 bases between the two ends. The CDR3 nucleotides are TGCGCCAGCAGTCAATCGGACATCTCAGAAGCTTTCTTT. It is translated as CASSQSDISEAFF.

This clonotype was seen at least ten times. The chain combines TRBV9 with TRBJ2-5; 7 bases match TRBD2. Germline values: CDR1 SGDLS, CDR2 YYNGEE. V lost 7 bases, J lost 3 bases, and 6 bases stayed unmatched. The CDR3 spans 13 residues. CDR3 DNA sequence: TGTGCCAGCGCCTATGGGGGGGAAGAGACCCAGTACTTC. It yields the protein CASAYGGEETQYF.

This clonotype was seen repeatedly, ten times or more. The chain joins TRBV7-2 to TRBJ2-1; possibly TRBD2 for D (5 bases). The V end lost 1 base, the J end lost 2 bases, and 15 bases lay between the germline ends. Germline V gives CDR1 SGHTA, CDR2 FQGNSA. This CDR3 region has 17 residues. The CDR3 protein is CASSLGSGVPTYNEQFF. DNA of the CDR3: TGTGCCAGCAGCTTAGGCTCCGGGGTTCCTACCTACAATGAGCAGTTCTTC.

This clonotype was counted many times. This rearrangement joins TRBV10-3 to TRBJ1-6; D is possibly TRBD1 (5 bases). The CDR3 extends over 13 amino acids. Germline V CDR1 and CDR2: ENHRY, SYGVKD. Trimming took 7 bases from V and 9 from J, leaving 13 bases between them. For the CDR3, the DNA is TGTGCCATCACCGCCGACAGAGTTTCACCCCTCCACTTT. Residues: CAITADRVSPLHF.

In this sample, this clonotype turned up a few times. The CDR3 here is CSAHWGPGETQYF. Here the CDR3 DNA reads TGCAGTGCTCATTGGGGACCCGGAGAGACCCAGTACTTC. The chain has TRBV20-1 and TRBJ2-5, with D perhaps matching TRBD1 or TRBD2 (5 bases each). This CDR3 spans 13 amino acids. Per the germline V gene, CDR1 is DFQATT and CDR2 is SNEGSKA (reference sequence). V lost 5 bases and J lost 4, with 14 bases in between.

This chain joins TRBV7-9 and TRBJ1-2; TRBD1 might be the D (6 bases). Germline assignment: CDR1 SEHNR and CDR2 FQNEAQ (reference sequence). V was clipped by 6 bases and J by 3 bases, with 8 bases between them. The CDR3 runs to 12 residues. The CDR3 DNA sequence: TGTGCCAGCAGACGACAGGACTATGGCTACACCTTC. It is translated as CASRRQDYGYTF.

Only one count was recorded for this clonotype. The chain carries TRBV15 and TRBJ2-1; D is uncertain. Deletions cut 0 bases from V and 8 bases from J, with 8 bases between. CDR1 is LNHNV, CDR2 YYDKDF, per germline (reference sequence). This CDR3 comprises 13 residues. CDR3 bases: TGTGCCACCAGCAGAGATGCTCGCTATGAGCAGTTCTTC. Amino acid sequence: CATSRDARYEQFF.

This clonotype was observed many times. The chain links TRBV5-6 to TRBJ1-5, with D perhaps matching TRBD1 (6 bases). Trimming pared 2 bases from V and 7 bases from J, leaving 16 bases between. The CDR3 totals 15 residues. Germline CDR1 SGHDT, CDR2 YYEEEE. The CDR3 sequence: CASSFRSGASQPQHF. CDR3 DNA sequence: TGTGCCAGCAGCTTCAGGTCGGGGGCCTCGCAGCCCCAGCATTTT.

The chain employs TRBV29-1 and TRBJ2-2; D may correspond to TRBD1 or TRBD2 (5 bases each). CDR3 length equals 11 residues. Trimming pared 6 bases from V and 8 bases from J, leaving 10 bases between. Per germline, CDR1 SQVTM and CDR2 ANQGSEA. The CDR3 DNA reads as TGCAGCGTGGCAGGGAGAGGGGAGCTGTTTTTT. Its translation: CSVAGRGELFF.

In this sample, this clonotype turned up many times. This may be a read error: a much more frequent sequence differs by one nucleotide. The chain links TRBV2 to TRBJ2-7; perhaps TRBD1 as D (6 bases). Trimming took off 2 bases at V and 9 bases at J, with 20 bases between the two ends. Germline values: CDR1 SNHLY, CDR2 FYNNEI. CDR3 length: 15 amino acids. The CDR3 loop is CASSETPGTSGGQYF. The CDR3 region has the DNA TGTGCCAGCAGTGAAACCCCGGGGACAAGCGGTGGGCAGTACTTC.

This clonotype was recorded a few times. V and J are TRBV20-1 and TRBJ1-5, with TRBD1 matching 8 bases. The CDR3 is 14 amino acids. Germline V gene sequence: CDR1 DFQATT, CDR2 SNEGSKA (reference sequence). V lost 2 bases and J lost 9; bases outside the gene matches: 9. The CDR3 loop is CSARRTGGLGPQHF. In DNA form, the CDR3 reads TGCAGTGCTAGACGTACAGGGGGATTAGGGCCCCAGCATTTT.

The DNA for the CDR3 is TGTGCCAGCAGTTTGTGGAGAGAGGGACCCGATCCCATTCAGTACTTC. Translation: CASSLWREGPDPIQYF. This rearrangement joins TRBV12-3 or TRBV12-4 to TRBJ2-4; D tentatively reads TRBD1 or TRBD2 (5 bases each). There are 16 residues in the CDR3. V lost 3 bases, J lost 9 bases, and 21 bases lay in between.

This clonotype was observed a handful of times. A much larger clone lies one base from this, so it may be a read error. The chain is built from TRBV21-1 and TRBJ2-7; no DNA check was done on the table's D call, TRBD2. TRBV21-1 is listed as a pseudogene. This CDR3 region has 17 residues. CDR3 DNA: TGTGCCAGCAGCAAATGGCCGGAGGGCAGGAGCTATCACGAGCAGTACTTC. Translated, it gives CASSKWPEGRSYHEQYF.

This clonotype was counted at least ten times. CDR3 nucleotide sequence: TGCAGCGTGGAGCGGGTGATAAGCTCCTACAATGAGCAGTTCTTC. This encodes CSVERVISSYNEQFF. The chain has TRBV29-1 and TRBJ2-1; possible D gene TRBD2, 6 bases. V was clipped by 6 bases and J by 0 bases, with 15 bases between them. Per germline, CDR1 SQVTM and CDR2 ANQGSEA. The CDR3 runs 15 residues.

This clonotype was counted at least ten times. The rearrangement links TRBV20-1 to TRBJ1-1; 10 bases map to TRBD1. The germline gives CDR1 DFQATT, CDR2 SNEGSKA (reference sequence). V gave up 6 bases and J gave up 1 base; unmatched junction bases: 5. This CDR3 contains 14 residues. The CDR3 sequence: CSARQGAGNTEAFF. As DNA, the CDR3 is TGCAGTGCACGACAGGGGGCCGGGAACACTGAAGCTTTCTTT.

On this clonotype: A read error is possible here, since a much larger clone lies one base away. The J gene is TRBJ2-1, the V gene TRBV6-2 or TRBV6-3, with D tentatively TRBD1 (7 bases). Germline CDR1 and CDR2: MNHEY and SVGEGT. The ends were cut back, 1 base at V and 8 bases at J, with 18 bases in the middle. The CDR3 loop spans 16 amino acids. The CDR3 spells CASSYLRGQQRDEQFF. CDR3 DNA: TGTGCCAGCAGTTACTTGCGGGGACAGCAGCGCGATGAGCAGTTCTTC.

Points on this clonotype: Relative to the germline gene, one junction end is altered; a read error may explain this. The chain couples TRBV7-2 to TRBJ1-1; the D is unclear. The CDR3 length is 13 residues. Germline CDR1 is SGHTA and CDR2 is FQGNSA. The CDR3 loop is CASSMGRNTEASF. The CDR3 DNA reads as TGTGCCAGCAGCATGGGCCGAAACACTGAAGCTTCCTTT.

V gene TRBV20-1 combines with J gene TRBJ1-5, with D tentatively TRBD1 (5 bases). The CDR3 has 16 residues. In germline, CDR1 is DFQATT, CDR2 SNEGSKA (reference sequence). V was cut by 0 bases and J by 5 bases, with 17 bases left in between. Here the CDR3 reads CSAREEPGGGDQPQHF. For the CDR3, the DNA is TGCAGTGCTAGAGAGGAGCCCGGGGGAGGCGATCAGCCCCAGCATTTT.

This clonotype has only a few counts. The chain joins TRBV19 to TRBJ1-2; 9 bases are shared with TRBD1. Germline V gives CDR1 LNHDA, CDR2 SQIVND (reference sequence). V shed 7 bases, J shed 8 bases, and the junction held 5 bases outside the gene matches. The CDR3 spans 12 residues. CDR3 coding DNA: TGTGCCAGTACCGCGGACAGGGGCGGCTACACCTTC. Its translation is CASTADRGGYTF.

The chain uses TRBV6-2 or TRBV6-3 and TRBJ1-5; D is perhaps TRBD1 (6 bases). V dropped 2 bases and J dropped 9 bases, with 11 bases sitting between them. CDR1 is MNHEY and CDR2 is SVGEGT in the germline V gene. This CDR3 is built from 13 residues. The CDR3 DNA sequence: TGTGCCAGCAGTTACACAGGGATGGGGCCCCAGCATTTT. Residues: CASSYTGMGPQHF.

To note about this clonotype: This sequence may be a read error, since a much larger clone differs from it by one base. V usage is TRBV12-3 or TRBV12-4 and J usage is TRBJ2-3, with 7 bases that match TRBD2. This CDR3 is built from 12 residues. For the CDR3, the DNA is TGTGCCAGCAGTGGACTAGGAGATACGGAGTATTTT. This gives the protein CASSGLGDTEYF.

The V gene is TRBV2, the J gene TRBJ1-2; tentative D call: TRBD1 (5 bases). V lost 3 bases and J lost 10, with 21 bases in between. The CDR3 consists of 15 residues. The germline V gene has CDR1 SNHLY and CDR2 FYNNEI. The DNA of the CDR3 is TGTGCCAGCAGTGAGAGTGAAGGGCAGGGAGGTGCCTACACCTTC. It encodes CASSESEGQGGAYTF.

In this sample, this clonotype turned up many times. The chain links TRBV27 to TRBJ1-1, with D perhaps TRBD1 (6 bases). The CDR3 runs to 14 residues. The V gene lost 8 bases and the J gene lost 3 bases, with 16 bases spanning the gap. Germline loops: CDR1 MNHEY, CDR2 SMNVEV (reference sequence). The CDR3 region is CASGLTGSYTEAFF. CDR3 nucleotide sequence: TGTGCCAGCGGGCTAACAGGGTCGTACACTGAAGCTTTCTTT.

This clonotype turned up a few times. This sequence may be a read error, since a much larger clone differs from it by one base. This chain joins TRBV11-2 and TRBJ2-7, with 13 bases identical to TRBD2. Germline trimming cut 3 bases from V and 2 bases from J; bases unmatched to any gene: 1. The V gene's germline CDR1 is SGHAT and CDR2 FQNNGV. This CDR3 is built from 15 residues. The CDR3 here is CASSLTSGGPYEQYF. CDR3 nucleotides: TGTGCCAGCAGCTTGACTAGCGGGGGGCCCTACGAGCAGTACTTC. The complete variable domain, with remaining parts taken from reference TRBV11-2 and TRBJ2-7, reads EAGVAQSPRYKIIEKRQSVAFWCNPISGHATLYWYQQILGQGPKLLIQFQNNGVVDDSQLPKDRFSAERLKGVDSTLKIQPAKLEDSAVYLCASSLTSGGPYEQYFGPGTRLTVT.

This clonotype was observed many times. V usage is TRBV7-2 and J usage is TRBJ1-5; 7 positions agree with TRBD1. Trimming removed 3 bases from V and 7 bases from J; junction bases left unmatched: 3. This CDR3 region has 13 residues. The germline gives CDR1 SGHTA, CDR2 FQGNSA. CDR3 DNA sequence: TGTGCCAGCAGCTTGTACAGGGGCCAGCCCCAGCATTTT. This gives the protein CASSLYRGQPQHF.

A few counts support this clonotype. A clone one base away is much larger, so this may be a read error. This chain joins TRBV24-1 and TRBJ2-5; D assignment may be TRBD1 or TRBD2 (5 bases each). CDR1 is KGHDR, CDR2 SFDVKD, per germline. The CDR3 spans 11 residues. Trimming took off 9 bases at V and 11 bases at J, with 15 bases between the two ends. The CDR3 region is CATERGDEQYF. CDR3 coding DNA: TGTGCCACCGAGAGGGGAGATGAGCAGTACTTC.